These 10 T cell receptor beta chains share one sample of origin, sequenced in a study of T-cell reconstitution after alpha-beta-depleted transplantation in children. Using unique molecular identifiers, the investigators prepared the TCRbeta library. TCRdb redid the calling of the PCR reads with MiXCR, one entry per CDR3 protein. The sample holds hundreds of thousands of distinct CDR3 sequences, approximately 15% seen once. The sequenced sample was PBMCs, mostly from graft donor cells, obtained 360 days after TCRalphabeta/CD19-depleted stem cell transplant. Source of these receptors: a male patient aged 10-17 years who had a stem cell transplant for acute lymphoblastic leukemia, so the T cells may come from the graft donor.

This clonotype was counted at least ten times. The chain employs TRBV7-9 and TRBJ1-1; D is unresolved. The V and J ends lost 2 bases and 5 bases respectively, with 12 bases between them. The CDR3 runs to 14 residues. Per the germline V gene, CDR1 is SEHNR and CDR2 is FQNEAQ (reference sequence). DNA of the CDR3: TGTGCCAGCAGCTTAATCGACGGTCGAACTGAAGCTTTCTTT. Residues: CASSLIDGRTEAFF.

This chain uses TRBV9 with TRBJ2-2; 10 positions agree with TRBD2. The germline CDR1 and CDR2 sequences are SGDLS and YYNGEE. V lost 3 bases and J lost 8; bases outside the gene matches: 16. The CDR3 length is 18 residues. CDR3: CASSAIFLAGDSLGELFF. CDR3 coding DNA: TGTGCCAGCAGCGCCATTTTTCTAGCGGGGGACTCTTTGGGGGAGCTGTTTTTT.

The V and J genes are TRBV7-9 and TRBJ2-3; 7 bases align to TRBD2. The ends lost 6 bases at V and 11 bases at J; junction bases unmatched: 11. This CDR3 spans 13 amino acids. Germline CDR1 reads SEHNR; CDR2 reads FQNEAQ (reference sequence). The DNA of the CDR3 is TGTGCCAGCAGTCCCGGGGGGACTTTAAAGCAGTATTTT. This sequence encodes CASSPGGTLKQYF.

V usage is TRBV12-3 or TRBV12-4 and J usage is TRBJ2-7; TRBD1 is a possible D gene (6 bases). V dropped 5 bases and J dropped 5 bases, with 7 bases sitting between them. The CDR3 has 11 residues. CDR3 sequence (DNA): TGTGCCAGCAGTGGACAGAACGAGCAGTACTTC. It codes for CASSGQNEQYF.

The V and J genes are TRBV20-1 and TRBJ1-3, with a tentative D call TRBD1 (5 bases). Germline CDR1 reads DFQATT; CDR2 reads SNEGSKA (reference sequence). Between the trimmed V and J ends, which lost 0 bases and 4 bases, there was a span of 10 bases. This CDR3 has 14 residues. CDR3: CSARDRGVGNTIYF. CDR3 bases: TGCAGTGCTAGAGATCGGGGGGTGGGAAACACCATATATTTT.

The rearrangement links TRBV6-2 or TRBV6-3 to TRBJ2-1; 9 nucleotides agree with TRBD2. There are 14 residues in the CDR3. Germline CDR1 MNHEY, CDR2 SVGEGT. V shed 5 bases, J shed 5 bases, and the junction held 4 bases outside the gene matches. CDR3: CASSPSGMNNEQFF. CDR3 bases: TGTGCCAGCAGTCCTAGCGGGATGAACAATGAGCAGTTCTTC.

This clonotype was seen repeatedly, ten times or more. V gene TRBV27 combines with J gene TRBJ2-4; D call uncertain. The length of the CDR3 is 10 residues. V lost 8 bases to trimming and J lost 5 bases, with 4 bases between them. From germline, CDR1 is MNHEY and CDR2 SMNVEV (reference sequence). This chain's CDR3 is CASGENIQYF. CDR3 in DNA: TGTGCCAGCGGGGAAAACATTCAGTACTTC.

In its sample, this clonotype was seen a few times. The chain couples TRBV21-1 to TRBJ2-6; the table calls TRBD1, which could not be checked here. TRBV21-1 is marked as a pseudogene. The CDR3 covers 18 residues. The CDR3 DNA follows: TGTGCCAGCAGCAACCCGGGGACGGGGCCTACCGGGGCCAACGTCCTGACTTTC. This codes for CASSNPGTGPTGANVLTF.

The chain recombines TRBV12-3 or TRBV12-4 with TRBJ2-3; perhaps TRBD2 as D (6 bases). The CDR3 sequence is 15 residues long. Trimming took off 2 bases at V and 2 bases at J, with 11 bases between the two ends. As DNA, the CDR3 is TGTGCCAGCAGTTTATTTGCGGGGATCACAGATACGCAGTATTTT. This gives the protein CASSLFAGITDTQYF.

This clonotype was recorded a few times. The chain recombines TRBV29-1 with TRBJ2-2; D tentatively reads TRBD1 or TRBD2 (5 bases each). The CDR3 has 14 amino acids. Per the germline V gene, CDR1 is SQVTM and CDR2 is ANQGSEA. Trimming removed 7 bases from V and 5 bases from J, with 17 bases in between. The CDR3 nucleotides read TGCAGCGGGGGGTCAGGGCGAGTAACCGGGGAGCTGTTTTTT. Translation: CSGGSGRVTGELFF.